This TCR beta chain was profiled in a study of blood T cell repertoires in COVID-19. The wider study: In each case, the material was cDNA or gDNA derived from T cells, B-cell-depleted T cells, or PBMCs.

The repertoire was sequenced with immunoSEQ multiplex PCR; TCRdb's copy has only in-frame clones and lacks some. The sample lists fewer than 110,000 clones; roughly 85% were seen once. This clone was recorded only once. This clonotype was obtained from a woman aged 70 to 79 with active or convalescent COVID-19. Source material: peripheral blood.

The DNA of the CDR3 is TGTGCCAGCAGCTTAACCCCGGCGGGCCAGGGGGAAGCTTTCTTT. This gives the protein CASSLTPAGQGEAFF. The chain combines TRBV11-2 with TRBJ1-1, with D possibly being TRBD1 (6 bases). Germline V lookup: CDR1 SGHAT, CDR2 FQNNGV. V was pared by 2 bases and J by 8 bases, with 18 bases between. The CDR3 spans 15 residues.